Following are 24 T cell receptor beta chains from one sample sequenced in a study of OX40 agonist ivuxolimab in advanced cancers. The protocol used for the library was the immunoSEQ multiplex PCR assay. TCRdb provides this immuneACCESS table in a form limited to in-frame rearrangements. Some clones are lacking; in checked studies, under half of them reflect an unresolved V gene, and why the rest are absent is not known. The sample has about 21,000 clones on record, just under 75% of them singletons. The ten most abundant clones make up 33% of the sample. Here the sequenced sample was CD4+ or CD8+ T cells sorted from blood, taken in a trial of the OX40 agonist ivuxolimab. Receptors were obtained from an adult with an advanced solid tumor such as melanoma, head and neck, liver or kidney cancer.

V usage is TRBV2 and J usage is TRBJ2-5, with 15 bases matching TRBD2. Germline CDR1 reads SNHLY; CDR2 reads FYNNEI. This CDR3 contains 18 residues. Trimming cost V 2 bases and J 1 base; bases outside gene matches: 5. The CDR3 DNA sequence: TGTGCCAGCAGTGAATGGACTAGCGGGGGGGCCGTCCAAGAGACCCAGTACTTC. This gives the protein CASSEWTSGGAVQETQYF.

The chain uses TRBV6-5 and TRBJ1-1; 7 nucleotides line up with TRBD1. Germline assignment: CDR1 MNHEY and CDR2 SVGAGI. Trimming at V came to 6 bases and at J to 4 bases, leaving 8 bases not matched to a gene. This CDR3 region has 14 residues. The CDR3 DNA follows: TGTGCCAGCAGGTACACAGGGGACAGCACTGAAGCTTTCTTT. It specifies CASRYTGDSTEAFF.

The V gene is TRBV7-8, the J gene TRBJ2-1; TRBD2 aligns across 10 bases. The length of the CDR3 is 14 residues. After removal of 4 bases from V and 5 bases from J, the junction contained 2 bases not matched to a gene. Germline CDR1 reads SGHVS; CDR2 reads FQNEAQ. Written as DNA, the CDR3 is TGTGCCAGCAGCTCCGGACTAGCGGACAATGAGCAGTTCTTC. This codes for CASSSGLADNEQFF. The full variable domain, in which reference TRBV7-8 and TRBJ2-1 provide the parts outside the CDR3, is GAGVSQSPRYKVAKRGQDVALRCDPISGHVSLFWYQQALGQGPEFLTYFQNEAQLDKSGLPSDRFFAERPEGSVSTLKIQRTQQEDSAVYLCASSSGLADNEQFFGPGTRLTVL.

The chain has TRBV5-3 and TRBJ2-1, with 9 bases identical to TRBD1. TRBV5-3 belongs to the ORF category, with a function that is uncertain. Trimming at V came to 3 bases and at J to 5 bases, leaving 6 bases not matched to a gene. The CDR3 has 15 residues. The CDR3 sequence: CARSSPGQGDNEQFF. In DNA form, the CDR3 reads TGTGCCAGAAGCTCTCCGGGACAGGGAGACAATGAGCAGTTCTTC.

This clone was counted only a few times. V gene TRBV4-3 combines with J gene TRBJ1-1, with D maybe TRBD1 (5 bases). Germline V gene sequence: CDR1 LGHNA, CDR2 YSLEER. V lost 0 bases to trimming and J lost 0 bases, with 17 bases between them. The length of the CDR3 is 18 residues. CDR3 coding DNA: TGCGCCAGCAGCCAAGAAGGAGGGGTTATGGCTATGAACACTGAAGCTTTCTTT. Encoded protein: CASSQEGGVMAMNTEAFF.

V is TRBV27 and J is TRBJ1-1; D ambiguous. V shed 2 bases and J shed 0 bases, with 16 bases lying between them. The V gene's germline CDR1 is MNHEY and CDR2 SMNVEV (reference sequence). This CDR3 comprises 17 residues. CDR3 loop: CASSLSPRIWMNTEAFF. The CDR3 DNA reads TGTGCCAGCAGTTTAAGCCCCAGGATATGGATGAACACTGAAGCTTTCTTT.

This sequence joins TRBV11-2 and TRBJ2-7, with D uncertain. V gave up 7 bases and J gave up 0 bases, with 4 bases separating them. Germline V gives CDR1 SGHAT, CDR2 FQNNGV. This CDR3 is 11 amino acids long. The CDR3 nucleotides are TGTGCCAGCATTGGCTCCTACGAGCAGTACTTC. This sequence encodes CASIGSYEQYF.

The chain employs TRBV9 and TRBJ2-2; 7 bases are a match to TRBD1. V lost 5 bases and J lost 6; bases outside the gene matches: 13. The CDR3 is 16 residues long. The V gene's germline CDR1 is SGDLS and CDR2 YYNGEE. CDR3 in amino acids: CASRGYRGDFSGELFF. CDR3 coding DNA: TGTGCCAGCAGGGGATACAGGGGTGACTTTTCCGGGGAGCTGTTTTTT.

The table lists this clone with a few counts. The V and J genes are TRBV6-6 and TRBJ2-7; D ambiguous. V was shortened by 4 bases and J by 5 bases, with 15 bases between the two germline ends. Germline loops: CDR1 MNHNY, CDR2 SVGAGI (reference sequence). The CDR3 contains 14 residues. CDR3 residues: CASSFRAANNEQYF. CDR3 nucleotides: TGTGCCAGCAGTTTTCGGGCCGCTAATAACGAGCAGTACTTC.

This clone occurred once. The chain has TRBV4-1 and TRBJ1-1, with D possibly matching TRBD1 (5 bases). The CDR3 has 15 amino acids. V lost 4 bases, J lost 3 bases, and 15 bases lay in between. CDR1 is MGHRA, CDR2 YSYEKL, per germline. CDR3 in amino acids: CASSPIIQGDTEAFF. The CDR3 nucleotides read TGCGCCAGCAGCCCTATAATCCAGGGAGACACTGAAGCTTTCTTT.

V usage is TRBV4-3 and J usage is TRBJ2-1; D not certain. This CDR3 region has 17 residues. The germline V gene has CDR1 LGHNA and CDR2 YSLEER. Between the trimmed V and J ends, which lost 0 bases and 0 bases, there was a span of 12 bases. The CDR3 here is CASSQEIGSSSYNEQFF. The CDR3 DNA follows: TGCGCCAGCAGCCAAGAGATAGGGTCAAGCTCCTACAATGAGCAGTTCTTC.

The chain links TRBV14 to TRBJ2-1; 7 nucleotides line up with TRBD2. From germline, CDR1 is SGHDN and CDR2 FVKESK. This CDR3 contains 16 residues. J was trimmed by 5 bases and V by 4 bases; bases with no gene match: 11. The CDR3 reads CASSLKPGLPDNEQFF. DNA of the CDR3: TGTGCCAGCAGCCTTAAACCGGGACTACCAGACAATGAGCAGTTCTTC.

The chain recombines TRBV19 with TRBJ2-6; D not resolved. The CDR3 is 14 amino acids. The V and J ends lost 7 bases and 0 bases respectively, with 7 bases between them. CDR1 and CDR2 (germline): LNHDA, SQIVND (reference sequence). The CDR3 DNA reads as TGTGCCAGTATGGCGAACTCTGGGGCCAACGTCCTGACTTTC. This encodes CASMANSGANVLTF.

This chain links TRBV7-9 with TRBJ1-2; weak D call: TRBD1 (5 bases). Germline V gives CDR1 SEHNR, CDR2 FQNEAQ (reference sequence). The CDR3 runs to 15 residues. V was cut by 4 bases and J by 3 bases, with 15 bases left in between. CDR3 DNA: TGTGCCAGCAGCTCCCCGGGGGAGATGGACTATGGCTACACCTTC. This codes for CASSSPGEMDYGYTF. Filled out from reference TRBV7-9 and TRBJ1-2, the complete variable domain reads DTGVSQNPRHKITKRGQNVTFRCDPISEHNRLYWYRQTLGQGPEFLTYFQNEAQLEKSRLLSDRFSAERPKGSFSTLEIQRTEQGDSAMYLCASSSPGEMDYGYTFGSGTRLTVV.

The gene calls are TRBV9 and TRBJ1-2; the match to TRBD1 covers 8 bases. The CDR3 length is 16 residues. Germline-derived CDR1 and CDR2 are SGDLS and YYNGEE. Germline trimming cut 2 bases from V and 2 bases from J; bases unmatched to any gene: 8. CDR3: CASSVHSGGYNYGYTF. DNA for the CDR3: TGTGCCAGCAGCGTCCACTCAGGGGGCTACAACTATGGCTACACCTTC.

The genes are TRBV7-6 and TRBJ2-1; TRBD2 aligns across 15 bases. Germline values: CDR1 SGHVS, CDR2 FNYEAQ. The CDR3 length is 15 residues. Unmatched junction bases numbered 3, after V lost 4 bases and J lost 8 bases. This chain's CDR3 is CASSWGLAGGDEQFF. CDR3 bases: TGTGCCAGCAGCTGGGGACTAGCGGGGGGCGATGAGCAGTTCTTC.

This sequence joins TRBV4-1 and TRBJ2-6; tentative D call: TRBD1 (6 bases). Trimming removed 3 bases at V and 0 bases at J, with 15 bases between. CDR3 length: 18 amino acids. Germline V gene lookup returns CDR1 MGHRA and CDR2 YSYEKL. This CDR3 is CASSQVTGTFSGANVLTF. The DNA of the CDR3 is TGCGCCAGCAGCCAGGTCACCGGGACATTCTCTGGGGCCAACGTCCTGACTTTC.

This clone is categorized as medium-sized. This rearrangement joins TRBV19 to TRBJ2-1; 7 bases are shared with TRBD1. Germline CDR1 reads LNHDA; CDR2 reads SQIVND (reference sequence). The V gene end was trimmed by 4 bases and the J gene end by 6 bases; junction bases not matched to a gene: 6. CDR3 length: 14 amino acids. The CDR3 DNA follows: TGTGCCAGTAGTACGGGACAGAAAAGCAATGAGCAGTTCTTC. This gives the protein CASSTGQKSNEQFF.

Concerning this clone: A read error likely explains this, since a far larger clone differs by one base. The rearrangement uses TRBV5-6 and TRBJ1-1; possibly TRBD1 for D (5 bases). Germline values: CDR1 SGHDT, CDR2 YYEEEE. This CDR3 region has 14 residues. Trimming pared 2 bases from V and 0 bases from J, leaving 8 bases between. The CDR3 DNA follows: TGTGCCAGCAGCTTTGACAGAATGAACACTGAAGCTTTCTTT. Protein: CASSFDRMNTEAFF.

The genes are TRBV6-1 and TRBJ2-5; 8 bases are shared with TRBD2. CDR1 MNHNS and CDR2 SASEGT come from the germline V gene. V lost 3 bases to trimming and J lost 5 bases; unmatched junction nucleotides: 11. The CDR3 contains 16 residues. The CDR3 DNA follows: TGTGCCAGCAGTGACCCCGGGACTAGTCCCATGGAGACCCAGTACTTC. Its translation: CASSDPGTSPMETQYF.

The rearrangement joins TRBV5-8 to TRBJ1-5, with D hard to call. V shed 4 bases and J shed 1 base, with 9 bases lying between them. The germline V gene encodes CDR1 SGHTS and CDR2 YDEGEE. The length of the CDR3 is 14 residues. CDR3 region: CASSQKQSNQPQHF. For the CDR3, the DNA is TGTGCCAGCAGCCAAAAGCAGAGCAATCAGCCCCAGCATTTT.

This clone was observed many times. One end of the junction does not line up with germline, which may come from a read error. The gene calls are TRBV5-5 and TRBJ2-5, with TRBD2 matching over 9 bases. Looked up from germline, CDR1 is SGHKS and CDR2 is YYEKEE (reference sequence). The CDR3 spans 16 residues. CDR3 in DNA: TGCGCCAGCAGCCAAGATTTCCCCCTGGCGGGGGGGCTCCCGTACTTC. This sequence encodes CASSQDFPLAGGLPYF.

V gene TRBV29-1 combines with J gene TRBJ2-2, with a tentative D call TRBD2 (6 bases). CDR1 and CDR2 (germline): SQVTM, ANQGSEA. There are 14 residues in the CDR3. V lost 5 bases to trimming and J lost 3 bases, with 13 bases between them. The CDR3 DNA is TGCAGCGTTAGGGGACTGGGCGACACCGGGGAGCTGTTTTTT. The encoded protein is CSVRGLGDTGELFF.

The chain's CDR3 is CASSSWTGRSPDTQYF. Here the CDR3 DNA reads TGTGCCAGCAGCTCTTGGACAGGGCGTTCGCCAGATACGCAGTATTTT. The V gene is TRBV9, the J gene TRBJ2-3, with 8 positions matching TRBD1. Germline CDR1 reads SGDLS; CDR2 reads YYNGEE. The CDR3 is 16 amino acids. The ends lost 4 bases at V and 4 bases at J; junction bases unmatched: 11.